This TCR beta chain is from a study of control samples from healthy donors and cancer patients. This table comes from immunoSEQ multiplex PCR, and its TCRdb copy is limited to in-frame clones, with some not included. In the table there are 150,000 to 200,000 clones, around 90% of which are singletons. There are 13 residues in the CDR3. Germline V lookup: CDR1 MNHEY, CDR2 SVGAGI. The trim removed 4 bases at V and 13 bases at J, leaving 10 bases unmatched. The sample comprised blood. The chain is built from TRBV6-5 and TRBJ1-1; 9 bases fit TRBD1. This clonotype originated in a man between 25 and 39 years old in good health. The CDR3 protein is CASSLGTGFFVFF. CDR3 sequence (DNA): TGTGCCAGCAGTTTAGGGACAGGGTTCTTTGTTTTCTTT.